One and the same sample provided the 27 T cell receptor beta chains below, sequenced in a study of cytomegalovirus exposure and HLA in healthy donors. Researchers ran the PCR with 60 Vbeta and 13 Jbeta primers. Using immunoSEQ multiplex PCR, the repertoire was profiled, and TCRdb retains in-frame clones only, with some absent. This repertoire shows approximately 100,000 clones, 70% to 80% found once; its top ten account for over 2.5%. Sequencing input: PBMCs. Receptors originate from a man in his forties or fifties in good health and CMV-seropositive.

The CDR3, as DNA: TGCGCCAGCAGCTTGCCTTCTAGCGGCTACGAGCAGTACTTC. Translation: CASSLPSSGYEQYF. This rearrangement joins TRBV5-1 to TRBJ2-7; 7 bases are a match to TRBD2. This CDR3 comprises 14 residues. Germline CDR1 reads SGHRS; CDR2 reads YFSETQ. Trimming took 1 base from V and 3 from J; bases not matched to a gene: 4.

The chain couples TRBV2 to TRBJ2-2; perhaps TRBD2 as D (7 bases). V lost 4 bases and J 5 bases, leaving 14 bases between the germline ends. The CDR3 consists of 15 residues. Germline CDR1 reads SNHLY; CDR2 reads FYNNEI. The CDR3 region is CASSGGGVETGELFF. As DNA, the CDR3 is TGTGCCAGCAGTGGAGGGGGGGTTGAAACCGGGGAGCTGTTTTTT.

The chain joins TRBV5-4 to TRBJ1-6; TRBD1 matches 9 bases. Germline CDR1 reads SGHNT; CDR2 reads YYREEE (reference sequence). V was clipped by 4 bases and J by 6 bases; unmatched bases: 2. The CDR3 is 14 residues long. The chain's CDR3 is CASSRTGVNSPLHF. In DNA form, the CDR3 reads TGTGCCAGCAGCCGGACAGGGGTTAATTCACCCCTCCACTTT.

This clone came up a few times. The sample holds other DNA sequences that translate to the same CDR3. This chain joins TRBV9 and TRBJ2-1, with 16 bases matching TRBD2. J lost 9 bases, V lost 2 bases, and 2 bases had no gene match. This CDR3 is built from 15 residues. Germline lookup yields CDR1 SGDLS and CDR2 YYNGEE. CDR3 loop: CASSVGTSGRGEQFF. CDR3 sequence (DNA): TGTGCCAGCAGCGTTGGGACTAGCGGGAGGGGTGAGCAGTTCTTC.

This chain connects TRBV5-6 to TRBJ2-1, with 9 bases that match TRBD2. Germline-derived CDR1 and CDR2 are SGHDT and YYEEEE. CDR3 length equals 17 residues. V trimming: 0 bases; J trimming: 2 bases; junction bases outside the gene matches: 6. CDR3 sequence: CASSLGVGGRAYNEQFF. The CDR3 nucleotides read TGTGCCAGCAGCTTGGGGGTCGGCGGGAGGGCCTACAATGAGCAGTTCTTC.

The gene calls are TRBV7-9 and TRBJ1-2; 7 nucleotides line up with TRBD1. Germline V gene data show CDR1 as SEHNR and CDR2 as FQNEAQ (reference sequence). J gave up 6 bases and V 4 bases, and 8 bases lay outside the gene matches. The CDR3 is 14 amino acids. The CDR3 DNA reads as TGTGCCAGCAGCTATAACGACAGGGATAATGGCTACACCTTC. It is translated as CASSYNDRDNGYTF.

The V and J genes are TRBV5-1 and TRBJ2-3; 10 bases fit TRBD1. V was pared by 4 bases and J by 4 bases, with 9 bases of the junction left unmatched. Germline V CDR1 and CDR2: SGHRS, YFSETQ. The CDR3 runs 16 residues. The CDR3 DNA reads TGCGCCAGCAGCGCCTCATTGACAGGGGGCCCAGATACGCAGTATTTT. This codes for CASSASLTGGPDTQYF. The variable domain in full, completed from reference TRBV5-1 and TRBJ2-3, reads KAGVTQTPRYLIKTRGQQVTLSCSPISGHRSVSWYQQTPGQGLQFLFEYFSETQRNKGNFPGRFSGRQFSNSRSEMNVSTLELGDSALYLCASSASLTGGPDTQYFGPGTRLTVL.

V is TRBV5-1 and J is TRBJ2-3, with D possibly TRBD1 on 5 matching bases. The CDR3 has 14 residues. CDR1 SGHRS and CDR2 YFSETQ come from the germline V gene. Trimming took off 3 bases at V and 1 base at J, with 9 bases between the two ends. CDR3: CASSYETGTDTQYF. In DNA form, the CDR3 reads TGCGCCAGCAGCTATGAGACAGGCACAGATACGCAGTATTTT.

The genes are TRBV7-3 and TRBJ1-1, with 10 bases that match TRBD1. From germline, CDR1 is SGHTA and CDR2 FQGTGA. This CDR3 spans 14 amino acids. J lost 5 bases, V lost 6 bases, and 6 bases had no gene match. The CDR3 loop reads CASSWTGGDTEAFF. In nucleotides, the CDR3 is TGTGCCAGCAGTTGGACAGGGGGAGATACTGAAGCTTTCTTT.

Here the CDR3 DNA reads TGTGCCAGCAGTTACGGAGATTTGAATGGCTACACCTTC. Its protein product is CASSYGDLNGYTF. The J gene is TRBJ1-2, the V gene TRBV6-5; D ambiguous. Looked up from germline, CDR1 is MNHEY and CDR2 is SVGAGI. The CDR3 is 13 residues long. V lost 2 bases and J lost 6, with 10 bases in between.

The rearrangement links TRBV5-1 to TRBJ1-4, with D tentatively TRBD1 (5 bases). The V end was cut by 0 bases, the J end by 2 bases, with 5 bases between. Germline V gene lookup returns CDR1 SGHRS and CDR2 YFSETQ. This CDR3 is 14 amino acids long. For the CDR3, the DNA is TGCGCCAGCAGCTTGGCAGGGACTAATGAAAAACTGTTTTTT. This sequence encodes CASSLAGTNEKLFF. Full variable domain (missing parts from reference TRBV5-1 and TRBJ1-4): KAGVTQTPRYLIKTRGQQVTLSCSPISGHRSVSWYQQTPGQGLQFLFEYFSETQRNKGNFPGRFSGRQFSNSRSEMNVSTLELGDSALYLCASSLAGTNEKLFFGSGTQLSVL.

The rearrangement joins TRBV7-2 to TRBJ2-5; 9 bases align to TRBD1. Per germline, CDR1 SGHTA and CDR2 FQGNSA. With V trimmed by 6 bases and J by 2 bases, 10 bases remained unmatched. The CDR3 loop spans 16 amino acids. Here the CDR3 reads CASRPTGGAGQETQYF. CDR3 coding DNA: TGTGCCAGCAGGCCTACAGGGGGCGCGGGGCAAGAGACCCAGTACTTC.

The chain carries TRBV2 and TRBJ1-1; D is possibly TRBD1 (6 bases). V was clipped by 2 bases and J by 3 bases, with 16 bases between them. There are 16 residues in the CDR3. In germline, CDR1 is SNHLY, CDR2 FYNNEI. CDR3 sequence: CASSEPRGQRDTEAFF. The CDR3 region has the DNA TGTGCCAGCAGTGAACCGCGGGGGCAGAGGGACACTGAAGCTTTCTTT.

This clone was seen at least ten times. The chain recombines TRBV5-3 with TRBJ1-2; D gene ambiguous. TRBV5-3 carries the ORF label, with uncertain function. The ends were cut back, 9 bases at V and 8 bases at J, with 14 bases in the middle. The CDR3 consists of 11 residues. This CDR3 is CATSGKRGYTF. The CDR3 bases are TGTGCCACCTCGGGGAAGCGAGGCTACACCTTC.

This clone was recorded a few times. The rearrangement joins TRBV6-5 to TRBJ1-2; D is undetermined. Trimming removed 6 bases from V and 0 bases from J, with 8 bases in between. Per the germline V gene, CDR1 is MNHEY and CDR2 is SVGAGI. CDR3 length: 13 residues. The CDR3 DNA is TGTGCCAGCAGCCTAACAGCTAACTATGGCTACACCTTC. This encodes CASSLTANYGYTF.

This clone appeared a single time. The rearrangement links TRBV13 to TRBJ2-3; a weak D match, TRBD2 (6 bases). CDR1 PRHDT and CDR2 FYEKMQ come from the germline V gene (reference sequence). The V end lost 4 bases, the J end lost 5 bases, and 25 bases lay between the germline ends. The CDR3 runs to 18 residues. CDR3 region: CASSSTATYGEEGDTQYF. The CDR3, as DNA: TGTGCCAGCAGCTCCACCGCGACATATGGGGAGGAGGGAGATACGCAGTATTTT.

The J gene is TRBJ1-2, the V gene TRBV7-8; maybe TRBD1 (6 bases). The CDR3 covers 16 residues. Trimming took 4 bases from V and 0 from J, leaving 15 bases between them. Germline CDR1 SGHVS, CDR2 FQNEAQ. The CDR3 DNA is TGTGCCAGCAGCTACCGGGACACCTACCCTAACTATGGCTACACCTTC. Protein: CASSYRDTYPNYGYTF.

The chain couples TRBV5-1 to TRBJ2-2, with TRBD1 as a possible D gene (5 bases). With 6 bases removed from V and 3 bases from J, the gap between germline ends came to 12 bases. From germline, CDR1 is SGHRS and CDR2 YFSETQ. This CDR3 region has 14 residues. The CDR3 DNA reads TGCGCCAGCAACTCCAGGGATTACACCGGGGAGCTGTTTTTT. Translation: CASNSRDYTGELFF.

The chain links TRBV5-4 to TRBJ2-7; the D gene is possibly TRBD1 (5 bases). CDR3 length: 15 residues. Germline V gene data show CDR1 as SGHNT and CDR2 as YYREEE (reference sequence). The V end was cut by 0 bases, the J end by 2 bases, with 12 bases between. CDR3 sequence reads: CASSLGQGLTYEQYF. The DNA of the CDR3 is TGTGCCAGCAGCTTGGGCCAGGGTCTTACCTACGAGCAGTACTTC.

There are a few counts of this clone. J is TRBJ1-5 and V is TRBV15; D might be TRBD1 (5 bases). The CDR3 covers 14 residues. Trimming took 6 bases from V and 2 from J, leaving 11 bases between them. The V gene's germline CDR1 is LNHNV and CDR2 YYDKDF (reference sequence). CDR3 DNA sequence: TGTGCCACCAGTCTTGTAGGGGGCAATCAGCCCCAGCATTTT. Its translation is CATSLVGGNQPQHF.

This sequence joins TRBV5-1 and TRBJ2-3; 12 bases match TRBD2. Germline V gene sequence: CDR1 SGHRS, CDR2 YFSETQ. This CDR3 has 18 amino acids. V was pared by 4 bases and J by 1 base, with 10 bases of the junction left unmatched. The CDR3 bases are TGCGCCAGCAGCGGGAGGCCCGGACTAGCGGGGCGCACAGATACGCAGTATTTT. It encodes CASSGRPGLAGRTDTQYF.

The rearrangement links TRBV2 to TRBJ1-1; D is undetermined. Germline-derived CDR1 and CDR2 are SNHLY and FYNNEI. The CDR3 covers 13 residues. The germline V and J ends were trimmed by 1 base and 5 bases, with 8 bases remaining between them. CDR3: CASSEGMRTEAFF. In DNA form, the CDR3 reads TGTGCCAGCAGTGAAGGCATGCGGACTGAAGCTTTCTTT.

The rearrangement links TRBV7-9 to TRBJ2-7, with 8 bases fitting TRBD1. Germline CDR1 reads SEHNR; CDR2 reads FQNEAQ (reference sequence). CDR3 length equals 13 residues. Trimming took 5 bases from V and 5 from J; bases not matched to a gene: 5. CDR3 region: CASSQGAQDEQYF. The DNA for the CDR3 is TGTGCCAGCAGCCAGGGGGCTCAGGACGAGCAGTACTTC.

This sequence joins TRBV15 and TRBJ1-4; a weak D match, TRBD1 (5 bases). The V and J ends lost 6 bases and 10 bases respectively, with 18 bases between them. In germline, CDR1 is LNHNV, CDR2 YYDKDF (reference sequence). The CDR3 has 14 amino acids. CDR3 in DNA: TGTGCCACCAGAGGTGGGACTGAAATCGGAAAACTGTTTTTT. Translation gives CATRGGTEIGKLFF.

CDR3 residues: CASSVGVGAYNEQFF. For the CDR3, the DNA is TGTGCCAGCAGCGTAGGGGTGGGGGCTTACAATGAGCAGTTCTTC. V usage is TRBV9 and J usage is TRBJ2-1; possibly TRBD1 for D (6 bases). Trimming stripped 0 bases from V and 4 bases from J, with 11 bases between. CDR3 length equals 15 residues. The germline CDR1 and CDR2 sequences are SGDLS and YYNGEE.

This chain links TRBV5-1 with TRBJ1-3, with 10 bases lining up with TRBD1. The germline gives CDR1 SGHRS, CDR2 YFSETQ. Germline trimming cut 5 bases from V and 0 bases from J; bases unmatched to any gene: 8. The length of the CDR3 is 17 residues. The CDR3 sequence is CASSTTGQGTSGNTIYF. CDR3 coding DNA: TGCGCCAGCAGTACCACGGGACAGGGGACCTCTGGAAACACCATATATTTT.

There are a few counts of this clone. J is TRBJ2-2 and V is TRBV5-8, with 7 nucleotides matching TRBD1. Germline V lookup: CDR1 SGHTS, CDR2 YDEGEE. The length of the CDR3 is 13 residues. Trimming cost V 4 bases and J 9 bases; bases outside gene matches: 6. DNA for the CDR3: TGTGCCAGCAGCCTGACAGGGACCAGGGAGCTGTTTTTT. Amino acids: CASSLTGTRELFF.